The clone carrying this T cell receptor beta chain has only a few counts. Its antigen is unidentified. This entry is derived from a study of T cell repertoires in cytomegalovirus infection. V was trimmed by 2 bases and J by 2 bases, leaving 13 bases between them. The CDR3 runs 16 residues. Germline loops: CDR1 MGHDK, CDR2 SYGVNS. TCRdb re-called the reads with MiXCR, one entry per CDR3 protein. The sample carries around 430,000 distinct CDR3 sequences, 42% recorded once. The material was cultured PBMCs, obtained from culture after CMV antigen stimulation. This receptor was taken from a human donor in good health (CMV status not recorded). Some clones in this sample may be carry-over from other donors' samples. The gene calls are TRBV25-1 and TRBJ2-1, with D hard to call. The CDR3 DNA follows: TGTGCCAGCAGTGAAGCAGGCCCCCGGCCCTACAATGAGCAGTTCTTC. Amino acids: CASSEAGPRPYNEQFF.